These T cell receptor beta chains were read from a single sample in a study of PD-L1 blockade in urothelial cancer. The assay was immunoSEQ multiplex PCR, and TCRdb's table has in-frame clones only and misses some. Of about 43,000 clones in the sample, roughly 85% were seen once. Sample: PBMCs, taken around atezolizumab (anti-PD-L1) treatment. These receptors all stem from a man between 60 and 70 years old with urothelial cancer. Each CDR3 is given with its conserved first and last residue. A D gene is named only where the DNA matches it firmly. The size of a clone is reported for some rows only, either as once, few or many, or as a class for expanded clones.

>TRBV5-1|-|TRBJ1-1|-
CASSLEGREGAEAFF
TGCGCCAGCAGCTTGGAGGGACGGGAGGGGGCTGAAGCTTTCTTT
>TRBV7-2|-|TRBJ2-1|TRBD1
CASSSWSPGTGRANEQFF
TGTGCCAGCAGCTCGTGGAGTCCCGGGACAGGGAGGGCCAATGAGCAGTTCTTC
>TRBV5-1|-|TRBJ2-7|TRBD2
CASSVSGGPHEQYF
TGCGCCAGCAGCGTTAGCGGGGGGCCGCACGAGCAGTACTTC
>TRBV28|few|TRBJ2-2|-
CASSLAGLVTGELFF
TGTGCCAGCAGTTTAGCAGGGTTGGTCACCGGGGAGCTGTTTTTT
>TRBV28|-|TRBJ2-7|TRBD2
CASRRDGTSVAYEQYF
TGTGCCAGCAGGAGAGACGGGACTAGCGTAGCCTACGAGCAGTACTTC
>TRBV29-1|-|TRBJ1-2|-
CSVLGELEGYTF
TGCAGCGTTCTCGGGGAATTGGAAGGCTACACCTTC
>TRBV2|-|TRBJ1-2|-
CASSVRGDNYGYTF
TGTGCCAGCAGCGTCAGAGGCGATAACTATGGCTACACCTTC
>TRBV5-4|-|TRBJ2-3|TRBD2
CASSWALAGDADTQYF
TGTGCCAGCAGCTGGGCACTAGCGGGGGATGCAGATACGCAGTATTTT
>TRBV25-1|-|TRBJ2-6|-
CATRETGANVLTF
TGTGCCACCAGGGAGACCGGGGCCAACGTCCTGACTTTC
>TRBV6-6|-|TRBJ2-5|-
CASTFLQKETQYF
TGTGCCAGCACTTTCCTACAGAAAGAGACCCAGTACTTC
>TRBV7-8|-|TRBJ1-4|-
CASSLERGQRNEKLFF
TGTGCCAGCAGCTTAGAGAGGGGACAACGTAATGAAAAACTGTTTTTT
>TRBV7-9|-|TRBJ2-7|TRBD2
CASSLGTSGEQYF
TGTGCCAGCAGCCTGGGGACTAGTGGCGAGCAGTACTTC
>TRBV25-1|-|TRBJ2-1|-
CASMFAGAQYEQFF
TGTGCCAGCATGTTCGCAGGGGCCCAATACGAGCAGTTCTTC
>TRBV11-2|-|TRBJ2-5|TRBD2
CASSTLAGGKETQYF
TGTGCCAGCAGCACCCTAGCGGGGGGGAAAGAGACCCAGTACTTC
>TRBV10-2|-|TRBJ2-7|-
CASSRNFEDEQYF
TGCGCCAGCAGTCGGAATTTTGAGGACGAGCAGTACTTC
>TRBV19|-|TRBJ1-1|TRBD1
CASSRDRGDNTEAFF
TGTGCCAGTAGTCGCGACAGGGGCGACAACACTGAAGCTTTCTTT
>TRBV30|-|TRBJ2-2|-
CAWKRRGRTGELFF
TGTGCCTGGAAAAGGAGGGGCCGAACCGGGGAGCTGTTTTTT
>TRBV7-9|-|TRBJ1-3|-
CASSLVEGNTIYF
TGTGCCAGCAGCTTAGTTGAGGGAAACACCATATATTTT
>TRBV28|-|TRBJ1-3|TRBD1
CASSPTGFSGNTIYF
TGTGCCAGCAGTCCGACAGGGTTTTCTGGAAACACCATATATTTT
>TRBV4-1|-|TRBJ2-4|-
CASSHSPESGTSRNIQYF
TGCGCCAGCAGCCATTCTCCCGAGTCGGGGACAAGCCGCAACATTCAGTACTTC
>TRBV2|few|TRBJ2-1|-
CASSVLGGEQFF
TGTGCCAGCAGTGTCCTTGGCGGCGAGCAGTTCTTC
>TRBV4-2|-|TRBJ2-5|-
CASSPGRVVETQYF
TGTGCCAGCAGCCCGGGTCGGGTAGTGGAGACCCAGTACTTC
>TRBV5-1|-|TRBJ1-1|-
CASSLEGEALNTEAFF
TGCGCCAGCAGCCTGGAGGGAGAAGCCCTGAACACTGAAGCTTTCTTT
>TRBV18|once|TRBJ1-2|TRBD1
CASSSFGQGEDGYTF
TGTGCCAGCTCATCATTCGGACAGGGGGAGGATGGCTACACCTTC
>TRBV14|-|TRBJ2-7|-
CASSQLGSRVEQYF
TGTGCCAGCAGCCAGCTCGGGTCCAGGGTCGAGCAGTACTTC
>TRBV5-1|-|TRBJ1-2|-
CASSLGQLSRFTGSYGYTF
TGCGCCAGCAGCTTGGGACAACTAAGTCGTTTCACAGGGAGCTATGGCTACACCTTC
>TRBV2|-|TRBJ2-7|-
CASSEALAAYEQYF
TGTGCCAGCAGTGAAGCTCTCGCAGCCTACGAGCAGTACTTC
>TRBV28|-|TRBJ2-7|TRBD2
CASSPREEYEQYF
TGTGCCAGCAGTCCCCGGGAGGAGTACGAGCAGTACTTC